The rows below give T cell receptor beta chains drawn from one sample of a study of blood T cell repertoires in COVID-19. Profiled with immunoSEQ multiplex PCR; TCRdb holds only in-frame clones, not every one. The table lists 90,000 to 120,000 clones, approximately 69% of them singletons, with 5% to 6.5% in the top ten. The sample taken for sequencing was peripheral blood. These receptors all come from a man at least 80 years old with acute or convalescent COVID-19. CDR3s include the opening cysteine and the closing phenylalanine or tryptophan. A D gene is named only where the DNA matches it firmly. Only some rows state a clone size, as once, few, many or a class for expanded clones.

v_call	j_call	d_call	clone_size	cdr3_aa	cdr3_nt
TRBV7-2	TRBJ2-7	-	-	CASSLESPPPYEQYF	TGTGCCAGCAGCCTCGAGTCCCCTCCACCCTACGAGCAGTACTTC
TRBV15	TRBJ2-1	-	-	CATSGPGTPYNEQFF	TGTGCCACCAGCGGCCCCGGGACACCGTACAATGAGCAGTTCTTC
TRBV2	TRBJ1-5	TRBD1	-	CASNGQGSNQPQHF	TGTGCCAGCAACGGACAGGGATCAAATCAGCCCCAGCATTTT
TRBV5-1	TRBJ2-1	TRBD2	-	CASSLGGRNEQFF	TGCGCCAGCAGCTTAGGCGGGAGAAATGAGCAGTTCTTC
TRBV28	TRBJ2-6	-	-	CASSSQGSGANVLTF	TGTGCCAGCAGTTCGCAGGGTTCTGGGGCCAACGTCCTGACTTTC
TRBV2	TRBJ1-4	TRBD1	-	CASERWTGQEKLFF	TGTGCCAGCGAACGTTGGACAGGGCAGGAAAAACTGTTTTTT
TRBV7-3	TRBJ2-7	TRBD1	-	CASSPGPGQGVYEQYF	TGTGCCAGCAGCCCAGGGCCGGGACAGGGTGTGTACGAGCAGTACTTC
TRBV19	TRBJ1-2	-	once	CASTPDGLFNYGYTF	TGTGCCAGTACCCCGGACGGACTGTTTAACTATGGCTACACCTTC
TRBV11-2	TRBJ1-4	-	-	CASSPRQKAPTNEKLFF	TGTGCCAGCAGCCCCAGACAAAAAGCACCAACTAATGAAAAACTGTTTTTT
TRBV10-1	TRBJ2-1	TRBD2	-	CASSVKRGDNEQFF	TGCGCCAGCAGTGTGAAGCGGGGGGACAATGAGCAGTTCTTC
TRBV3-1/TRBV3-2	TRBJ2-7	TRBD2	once	CASSLSGGAYEQYF	TGTGCCAGCTCCCTTAGTGGGGGGGCCTACGAGCAGTACTTC
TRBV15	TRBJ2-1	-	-	CATSDQERPSYNEQFF	TGTGCCACCAGCGATCAGGAGCGGCCTTCCTACAATGAGCAGTTCTTC
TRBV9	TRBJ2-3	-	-	CASSVAALAGTDTQYF	TGTGCCAGCAGCGTAGCAGCGCTAGCTGGCACAGATACGCAGTATTTT
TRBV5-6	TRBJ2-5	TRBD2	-	CASTGTSGRAGETQYF	TGTGCCAGCACAGGGACTAGCGGGAGGGCCGGGGAGACCCAGTACTTC
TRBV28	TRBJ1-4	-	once	CASRPRVLTNEKLFF	TGTGCCAGCAGGCCCCGGGTATTAACTAATGAAAAACTGTTTTTT
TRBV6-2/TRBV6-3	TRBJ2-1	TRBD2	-	CASSSGLAYNEQFF	TGTGCCAGCAGTTCGGGACTAGCCTACAATGAGCAGTTCTTC
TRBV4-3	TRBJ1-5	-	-	CASSQDLGGTSNQPQHF	TGCGCCAGCAGCCAAGATCTCGGGGGAACGAGCAATCAGCCCCAGCATTTT
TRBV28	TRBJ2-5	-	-	CASSLTGWQETQYF	TGTGCCAGCAGTTTAACCGGGTGGCAAGAGACCCAGTACTTC
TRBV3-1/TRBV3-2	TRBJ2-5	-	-	CASSQVSRQGGGTQYF	TGTGCCAGCAGCCAAGTGTCGCGGCAGGGGGGTGGGACCCAGTACTTC
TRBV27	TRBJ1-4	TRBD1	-	CASSSLGTGDEKLFF	TGTGCCAGCAGTTCCCTTGGGACAGGGGATGAAAAACTGTTTTTT
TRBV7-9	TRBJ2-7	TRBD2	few	CASSLRGGVREQYF	TGTGCCAGCAGCCTTCGGGGAGGGGTTCGGGAGCAGTACTTC
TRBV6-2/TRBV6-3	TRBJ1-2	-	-	CASSYPGGKKTFYGYTF	TGTGCCAGCAGTTATCCGGGAGGAAAAAAAACTTTCTATGGCTACACCTTC
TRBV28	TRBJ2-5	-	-	CASSEGVWETQYF	TGTGCCAGCTCCGAAGGGGTCTGGGAGACCCAGTACTTC
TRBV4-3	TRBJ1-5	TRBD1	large	CASSQEQGNQPQHF	TGCGCCAGCAGCCAAGAACAGGGGAATCAGCCCCAGCATTTT
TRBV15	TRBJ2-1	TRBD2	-	CATSRDVSGSVGEQFF	TGTGCCACCAGCAGAGATGTAAGCGGGAGCGTCGGTGAGCAGTTCTTC
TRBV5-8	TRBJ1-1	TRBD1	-	CASSPNPGQGKVFF	TGTGCCAGCAGCCCGAATCCGGGACAGGGGAAGGTTTTCTTT
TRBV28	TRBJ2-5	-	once	CASSSPPLRRYF	TGTGCCAGCAGTTCCCCCCCCCTGCGAAGGTACTTC
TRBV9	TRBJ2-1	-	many	CASSPEGTYNEQFF	TGTGCCAGCAGCCCCGAAGGGACTTACAATGAGCAGTTCTTC